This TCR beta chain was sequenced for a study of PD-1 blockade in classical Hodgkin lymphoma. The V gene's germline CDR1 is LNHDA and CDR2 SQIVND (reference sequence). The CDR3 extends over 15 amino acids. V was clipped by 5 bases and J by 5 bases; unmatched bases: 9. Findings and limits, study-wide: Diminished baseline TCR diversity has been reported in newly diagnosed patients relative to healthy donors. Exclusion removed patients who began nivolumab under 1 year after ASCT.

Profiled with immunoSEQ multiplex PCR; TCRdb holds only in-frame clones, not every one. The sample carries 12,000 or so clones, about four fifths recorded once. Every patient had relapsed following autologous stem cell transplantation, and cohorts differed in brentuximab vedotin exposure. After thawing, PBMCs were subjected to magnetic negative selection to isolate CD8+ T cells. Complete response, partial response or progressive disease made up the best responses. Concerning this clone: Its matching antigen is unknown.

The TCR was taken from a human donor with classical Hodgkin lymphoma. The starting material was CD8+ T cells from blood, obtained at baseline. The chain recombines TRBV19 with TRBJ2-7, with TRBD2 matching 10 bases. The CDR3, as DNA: TGTGCCAGTAGTGAACTAGCGGGACTCGTAGACGAGCAGTACTTC. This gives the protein CASSELAGLVDEQYF.